This T cell receptor beta chain was observed in a study of cytotoxic CD8 clonotypes in ibrutinib-treated CLL. Study-level results: Higher clonality was seen at ibrutinib response and a return toward baseline at progression.

The V and J ends lost 4 bases and 6 bases respectively, with 26 bases between them. Germline assignment: CDR1 SGHTS and CDR2 YDEGEE. The CDR3 consists of 17 residues. About this clone: Its target is not known.

The data were produced by immunoSEQ multiplex PCR, yet TCRdb's version contains in-frame clones alone and is incomplete. This sample has 150,000 or so clones, with 70% to 90% found just once. The sequencing used PBMCs, collected after 24 months of ibrutinib treatment. The receptor was isolated from a human donor with chronic lymphocytic leukemia. This chain joins TRBV5-8 and TRBJ2-7; D perhaps matches TRBD1 (6 bases). The CDR3 DNA follows: TGTGCCAGCAGCCCGACCTTGAGGGGGTTCGGGAATGTCGAGCAGTACTTC. Translation gives CASSPTLRGFGNVEQYF.